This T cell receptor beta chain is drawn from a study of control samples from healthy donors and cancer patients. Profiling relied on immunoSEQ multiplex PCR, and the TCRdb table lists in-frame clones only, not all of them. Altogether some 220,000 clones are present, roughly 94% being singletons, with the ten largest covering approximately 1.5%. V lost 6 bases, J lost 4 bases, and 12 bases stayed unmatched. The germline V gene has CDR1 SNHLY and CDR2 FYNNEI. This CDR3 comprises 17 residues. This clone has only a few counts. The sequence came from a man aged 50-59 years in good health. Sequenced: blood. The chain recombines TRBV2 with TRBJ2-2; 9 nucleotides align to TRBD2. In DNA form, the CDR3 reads TGTGCCAGCAGCTACGGGAAGCGGGGGGTTACCACCGGGGAGCTGTTTTTT. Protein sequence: CASSYGKRGVTTGELFF.